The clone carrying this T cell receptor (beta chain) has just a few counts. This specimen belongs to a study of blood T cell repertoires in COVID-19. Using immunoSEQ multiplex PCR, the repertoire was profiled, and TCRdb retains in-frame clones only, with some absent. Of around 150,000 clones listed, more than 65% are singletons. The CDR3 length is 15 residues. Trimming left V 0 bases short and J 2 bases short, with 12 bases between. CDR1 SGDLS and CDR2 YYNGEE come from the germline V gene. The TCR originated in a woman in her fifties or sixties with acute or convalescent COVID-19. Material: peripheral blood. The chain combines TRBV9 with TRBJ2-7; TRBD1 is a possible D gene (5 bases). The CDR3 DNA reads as TGTGCCAGCAGCGTAGTAGCAGGGCCCCCCTACGAGCAGTACTTC. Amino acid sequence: CASSVVAGPPYEQYF.